These 21 T cell receptor beta chains were all obtained from the same sample, sequenced in a study of cytomegalovirus exposure and HLA in healthy donors. PCR used 60 Vbeta primers and 13 Jbeta primers. Measured with immunoSEQ multiplex PCR; TCRdb has only the in-frame clones, and not every one. The table shows 150,000 to 200,000 clones, with about three quarters occurring only once. Sequencing was performed on PBMCs. These receptors originate from a woman aged 40 to 50 in good health and CMV-seronegative.

The rearrangement joins TRBV4-1 to TRBJ2-1; TRBD1 matches at 8 bases. From germline, CDR1 is MGHRA and CDR2 YSYEKL. This CDR3 has 16 residues. Trimming removed 1 base from V and 6 bases from J; junction bases left unmatched: 8. The CDR3 region is CASSQVGRGRVNEQFF. In nucleotides, the CDR3 is TGCGCCAGCAGCCAAGTGGGCAGGGGGCGCGTCAATGAGCAGTTCTTC.

The rearrangement links TRBV18 to TRBJ1-1, with D maybe TRBD1 (6 bases). Germline V gene sequence: CDR1 KGHSH, CDR2 LQKENI. Trimming stripped 1 base from V and 7 bases from J, with 13 bases between. The CDR3 length is 14 residues. The DNA for the CDR3 is TGTGCCAGCTCACCACAGGGGGATAATCATGAAGCTTTCTTT. This sequence encodes CASSPQGDNHEAFF.

The chain recombines TRBV7-2 with TRBJ2-1; D is possibly TRBD1 (6 bases). V shed 5 bases and J shed 6 bases, with 20 bases lying between them. Per the germline V gene, CDR1 is SGHTA and CDR2 is FQGNSA. This CDR3 has 16 residues. The CDR3 DNA reads TGTGCCAGCAGCATATTACAGGGTGGGATTTTCAATGAGCAGTTCTTC. As protein: CASSILQGGIFNEQFF.

This chain connects TRBV7-3 to TRBJ2-1, with 9 bases identical to TRBD2. CDR1 SGHTA and CDR2 FQGTGA come from the germline V gene. This CDR3 spans 13 amino acids. The V segment lost 3 bases and the J segment 9 bases; nucleotides outside the gene matches: 3. In nucleotides, the CDR3 is TGTGCCAGCAGCTTGCGGGGGGGTGGTGAGCAGTTCTTC. Protein sequence: CASSLRGGGEQFF.

J is TRBJ2-6 and V is TRBV6-5; D ambiguous. This CDR3 comprises 15 residues. Germline assignment: CDR1 MNHEY and CDR2 SVGAGI. V lost 0 bases, J lost 9 bases, and 12 bases lay in between. The CDR3 sequence: CASSYSVSYNNVLTF. In DNA, the CDR3 is TGTGCCAGCAGTTACTCGGTTAGCTATAACAACGTCCTGACTTTC.

The chain carries TRBV10-1 and TRBJ2-7, with 7 bases aligning to TRBD1. The V and J ends lost 3 bases and 5 bases, in that order; junction bases with no gene match: 4. The CDR3 sequence is 13 residues long. Per germline, CDR1 WNHNN and CDR2 SYGVQD (reference sequence). The CDR3 DNA reads TGCGCCAGCAGTGACCCTGACAGGGACGAGCAGTACTTC. Its translation is CASSDPDRDEQYF.

In regard to this clone: The junction and the germline gene differ at one end; a read error may be behind it. The chain has TRBV6-1 and TRBJ1-2, with D possibly matching TRBD1 (6 bases). This CDR3 spans 15 amino acids. Germline V gives CDR1 MNHNS, CDR2 SASEGT. The CDR3 region is CASSPAANRGGESAF. In DNA, the CDR3 is TGTGCCAGCAGCCCCGCCGCTAATCGAGGGGGGGAAAGCGCCTTC.

This chain links TRBV10-2 with TRBJ2-5; 7 bases fit TRBD1. The J call may be incorrect, as the DNA end agrees better with TRBJ2-7. CDR1 WSHSY and CDR2 SAAADI come from the germline V gene. The CDR3 totals 15 residues. The CDR3 nucleotides read TGCGCCAGCAGTGGGGCCGGGACAGAGACCTACGAGCAGTACTTC. Protein: CASSGAGTETYEQYF.

The chain couples TRBV23-1 to TRBJ1-2, with 7 nucleotides matching TRBD1. TRBV23-1 is an ORF; its function is uncertain. This CDR3 has 15 amino acids. Unmatched junction bases numbered 15, after V lost 6 bases and J lost 8 bases. This chain's CDR3 is CASSHKETGERGYTF. CDR3 nucleotide sequence: TGCGCCAGCAGCCATAAGGAAACAGGGGAGCGGGGCTACACCTTC.

The genes are TRBV27 and TRBJ2-3; a weak D match, TRBD2 (6 bases). V was trimmed by 2 bases and J by 6 bases, leaving 21 bases between them. Per the germline V gene, CDR1 is MNHEY and CDR2 is SMNVEV (reference sequence). The CDR3 is 17 residues long. The CDR3 region is CASSLNLASVISDTQYF. The CDR3, as DNA: TGTGCCAGCAGTTTAAACCTAGCGAGCGTTATATCGGATACGCAGTATTTT.

This clone has a handful of counts. This chain uses TRBV11-2 with TRBJ2-7; D is possibly TRBD2 (7 bases). Between the trimmed V and J ends, which lost 2 bases and 5 bases, there was a span of 25 bases. This CDR3 spans 18 amino acids. Germline CDR1 is SGHAT and CDR2 is FQNNGV. The CDR3, as DNA: TGTGCCAGCAGCTTAAATCCCCCGAGGGGGGGGGCCGGGGACGAGCAGTACTTC. Its protein product is CASSLNPPRGGAGDEQYF. Full variable domain (outside the CDR3, taken from reference TRBV11-2 and TRBJ2-7): EAGVAQSPRYKIIEKRQSVAFWCNPISGHATLYWYQQILGQGPKLLIQFQNNGVVDDSQLPKDRFSAERLKGVDSTLKIQPAKLEDSAVYLCASSLNPPRGGAGDEQYFGPGTRLTVT.

This chain uses TRBV5-4 with TRBJ2-3; TRBD2 might be the D (6 bases). The CDR3 loop spans 14 amino acids. The germline V and J ends were trimmed by 5 bases and 2 bases, with 12 bases remaining between them. Germline values: CDR1 SGHNT, CDR2 YYREEE (reference sequence). As DNA, the CDR3 is TGTGCCAGCAGGTTAGCGGAATCCACAGATACGCAGTATTTT. Translation gives CASRLAESTDTQYF.

The chain links TRBV11-2 to TRBJ1-1, with no clear D. CDR1 and CDR2 (germline): SGHAT, FQNNGV. The CDR3 has 15 residues. With 1 base removed from V and 0 bases from J, the gap between germline ends came to 9 bases. CDR3 DNA sequence: TGTGCCAGCAGCTTAGCCCCGCAGGTGAACACTGAAGCTTTCTTT. This encodes CASSLAPQVNTEAFF.

This chain links TRBV7-6 with TRBJ1-4; maybe TRBD1 (5 bases). The CDR3 spans 11 residues. Germline V gene lookup returns CDR1 SGHVS and CDR2 FNYEAQ. Trimming cost V 5 bases and J 10 bases, with 8 bases left between them. CDR3 in DNA: TGTGCCAGCAGCACAGGCTCAAAACTGTTTTTT. This gives the protein CASSTGSKLFF.

V is TRBV30 and J is TRBJ1-3; maybe TRBD1 (6 bases). This CDR3 is built from 15 residues. Per the germline V gene, CDR1 is GTSNPN and CDR2 is SVGIG (reference sequence). Trimming stripped 2 bases from V and 4 bases from J, with 15 bases between. CDR3 residues: CAWSPPDSLGNTIYF. CDR3 bases: TGTGCCTGGAGTCCGCCGGACAGCCTCGGAAACACCATATATTTT.

Concerning this clone itself: The sample carries other DNA sequences with the same CDR3. The V and J genes are TRBV4-1 and TRBJ1-2; TRBD1 matches at 7 bases. V lost 0 bases, J lost 2 bases, and 3 bases stayed unmatched. Germline loops: CDR1 MGHRA, CDR2 YSYEKL. CDR3 length equals 15 residues. This CDR3 reads CASSQDWTGNYGYTF. The CDR3 nucleotides are TGCGCCAGCAGCCAAGACTGGACAGGAAACTATGGCTACACCTTC.

This clone came up once. This chain connects TRBV7-9 to TRBJ2-5, with D possibly matching TRBD1 (5 bases). CDR3 length: 19 amino acids. Germline V gives CDR1 SEHNR, CDR2 FQNEAQ (reference sequence). Trimming left V 5 bases short and J 3 bases short, with 28 bases between. For the CDR3, the DNA is TGTGCCAGCAGCCCCTTTTTGACCAGGGCTAATCGGCCCAAAGAGACCCAGTACTTC. It specifies CASSPFLTRANRPKETQYF.

Only one count was recorded for this clone. The chain carries TRBV5-1 and TRBJ1-1; D gene ambiguous. Trimming removed 1 base at V and 4 bases at J, with 8 bases between. In germline, CDR1 is SGHRS, CDR2 YFSETQ. This CDR3 spans 13 amino acids. DNA of the CDR3: TGCGCCAGCAGCTTGTGGGAGAGCACTGAAGCTTTCTTT. Protein sequence: CASSLWESTEAFF. Together with reference TRBV5-1 and TRBJ1-1, the CDR3 gives the full variable domain: KAGVTQTPRYLIKTRGQQVTLSCSPISGHRSVSWYQQTPGQGLQFLFEYFSETQRNKGNFPGRFSGRQFSNSRSEMNVSTLELGDSALYLCASSLWESTEAFFGQGTRLTVV.

The rearrangement links TRBV2 to TRBJ2-7; D ambiguous. CDR3 length: 13 amino acids. V was shortened by 6 bases and J by 5 bases, with 14 bases between the two germline ends. Germline CDR1 SNHLY, CDR2 FYNNEI. The DNA of the CDR3 is TGTGCCAGCAGGGAGATAGCCGTCCACGAGCAGTACTTC. Protein product: CASREIAVHEQYF.

CDR3 loop: CASSQGQPREQYF. The CDR3 bases are TGCGCCAGCAGCCAAGGACAGCCCCGAGAGCAGTACTTC. The chain recombines TRBV4-1 with TRBJ2-7; possible D gene TRBD1, 5 bases. Trimming shortened V by 1 base and J by 7 bases, and 11 bases separated the two germline ends. Germline V gene lookup returns CDR1 MGHRA and CDR2 YSYEKL. The CDR3 is made up of 13 amino acids.

V gene TRBV27 combines with J gene TRBJ2-1; the match to TRBD2 covers 7 bases. The germline V gene encodes CDR1 MNHEY and CDR2 SMNVEV (reference sequence). CDR3 length equals 12 residues. The J segment lost 12 bases and the V segment lost 6 bases, leaving 8 bases of the junction unmatched. The CDR3 nucleotides are TGTGCCAGCAGCCCTCGGGGGGTGCGGCAGTTCTTC. The encoded protein is CASSPRGVRQFF.